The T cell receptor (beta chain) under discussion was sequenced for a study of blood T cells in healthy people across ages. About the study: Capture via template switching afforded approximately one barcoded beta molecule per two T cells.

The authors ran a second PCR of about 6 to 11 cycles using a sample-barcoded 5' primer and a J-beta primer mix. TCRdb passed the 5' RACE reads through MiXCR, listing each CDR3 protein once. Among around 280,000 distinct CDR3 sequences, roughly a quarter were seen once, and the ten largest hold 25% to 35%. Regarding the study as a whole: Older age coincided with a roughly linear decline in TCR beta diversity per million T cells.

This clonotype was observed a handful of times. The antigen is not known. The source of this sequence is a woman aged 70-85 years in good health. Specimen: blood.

The CDR3: CASSVKRTDTQYF. Here the CDR3 DNA reads TGTGCCAGCAGTGTGAAGCGGACAGATACGCAGTATTTT. The chain combines TRBV2 with TRBJ2-3; TRBD2 might be the D (5 bases). Trimming pared 4 bases from V and 3 bases from J, leaving 8 bases between. The CDR3 sequence is 13 residues long. Germline CDR1 and CDR2: SNHLY and FYNNEI.